This T cell receptor beta chain came from a study of beta chain features in type 1 diabetes. Investigators reverse transcribed all isolated RNA, so they sequenced expressed TCRB transcripts. The repertoire was sequenced with immunoSEQ multiplex PCR; TCRdb's copy has only in-frame clones and lacks some. Among hundreds of thousands of clones listed, 25% to 35% were seen once. A few counts support this clone. The antigen is unknown. Overall study results and limits: Any HLA effect on TCRB rearrangement was left unresolved by small sub-analyses. Within the patient group, naive, central memory and Treg TCRB repertoires appeared more similar to each other than within healthy donors.

The CDR3 spans 15 residues. V lost 3 bases, J lost 4 bases, and 13 bases lay in between. The germline CDR1 and CDR2 sequences are LNHDA and SQIVND (reference sequence). The sequencing sample was made of naive CD4+ T cells from blood. This clonotype originated in a young man in good health. The J gene is TRBJ2-1, the V gene TRBV19; possibly TRBD1 for D (6 bases). The CDR3, as DNA: TGTGCCAGTAGTATCGGACAGCCAGTTTACAATGAGCAGTTCTTC. Translation gives CASSIGQPVYNEQFF.